This entry lists 28 T cell receptor beta chains sequenced from one sample in a study of T cells after yellow fever vaccination. Via MiXCR, TCRdb re-called the 5' RACE reads, giving one row per CDR3 protein. The sample contains roughly 500,000 distinct CDR3 sequences, under 25% of which appear only once. The sequenced sample was PBMCs, obtained 15 days after the yellow fever booster vaccination. These receptors were collected from a man aged 30 to 45 who received the YFV17D yellow fever vaccine.

The chain employs TRBV6-2 or TRBV6-3 and TRBJ1-5; D might be TRBD1 (5 bases). CDR3 length: 16 amino acids. Germline-derived CDR1 and CDR2 are MNHEY and SVGEGT. V shed 2 bases and J shed 3 bases, with 14 bases lying between them. The CDR3 protein is CASSYTGTALNQPQHF. The CDR3 DNA reads TGTGCCAGCAGTTACACCGGGACGGCGCTCAATCAGCCCCAGCATTTT.

This clonotype was observed a few times. The chain is built from TRBV4-3 and TRBJ2-1; 10 bases line up with TRBD2. Germline assignment: CDR1 LGHNA and CDR2 YSLEER. The trim removed 4 bases at V and 3 bases at J, leaving 9 bases unmatched. The CDR3 loop spans 17 amino acids. DNA of the CDR3: TGCGCCAGCAGCCGTCGTTCTAGCGGGAGTAACTACAATGAGCAGTTCTTC. It specifies CASSRRSSGSNYNEQFF.

V usage is TRBV28 and J usage is TRBJ1-5; 10 bases map to TRBD1. Germline V gene lookup returns CDR1 MDHEN and CDR2 SYDVKM. This CDR3 has 15 amino acids. V trimming: 5 bases; J trimming: 9 bases; junction bases outside the gene matches: 10. CDR3 sequence reads: CASSPGTGVNGPQHF. The CDR3 DNA follows: TGTGCCAGCAGTCCCGGGACAGGGGTTAACGGGCCCCAGCATTTT.

This clonotype was picked up a small number of times. The chain combines TRBV5-5 with TRBJ2-7; D call uncertain. Trimming pared 6 bases from V and 4 bases from J, leaving 8 bases between. CDR1 and CDR2 (germline): SGHKS, YYEKEE (reference sequence). The length of the CDR3 is 11 residues. This CDR3 is CASTTDYEQYF. The CDR3 nucleotides are TGTGCCAGCACCACCGATTACGAGCAGTACTTC.

The DNA for the CDR3 is TGTGCCAGCAGCCCCCGTAGCGGGACATCCTACAATGAGCAGTTCTTC. Amino acids: CASSPRSGTSYNEQFF. V is TRBV7-9 and J is TRBJ2-1, with 8 bases that match TRBD2. The junction had 7 bases not matched to a gene; V was cut back by 5 bases and J by 1 base. CDR1 and CDR2 (germline): SEHNR, FQNEAQ (reference sequence). The CDR3 sequence is 16 residues long. The variable domain in full, completed from reference TRBV7-9 and TRBJ2-1, reads DTGVSQNPRHKITKRGQNVTFRCDPISEHNRLYWYRQTLGQGPEFLTYFQNEAQLEKSRLLSDRFSAERPKGSFSTLEIQRTEQGDSAMYLCASSPRSGTSYNEQFFGPGTRLTVL.

The genes are TRBV5-1 and TRBJ2-1; TRBD2 aligns across 9 bases. Trimming took 4 bases from V and 9 from J; bases not matched to a gene: 11. CDR3 size: 15 residues. CDR1 is SGHRS, CDR2 YFSETQ, per germline. The CDR3 region is CASSGEGLASGEQFF. CDR3 bases: TGCGCCAGCAGCGGAGAAGGACTAGCGAGCGGTGAGCAGTTCTTC. The entire variable domain, with the rest obtained from reference TRBV5-1 and TRBJ2-1, is as follows: KAGVTQTPRYLIKTRGQQVTLSCSPISGHRSVSWYQQTPGQGLQFLFEYFSETQRNKGNFPGRFSGRQFSNSRSEMNVSTLELGDSALYLCASSGEGLASGEQFFGPGTRLTVL.

This clonotype was detected only a few times. The V and J genes are TRBV5-1 and TRBJ2-1; TRBD2 aligns across 8 bases. V lost 4 bases, J lost 4 bases, and 10 bases stayed unmatched. Germline CDR1 reads SGHRS; CDR2 reads YFSETQ. The CDR3 is 16 amino acids. This chain's CDR3 is CASSQNRLASYNEQFF. In DNA form, the CDR3 reads TGCGCCAGCAGCCAAAATCGACTAGCGAGTTACAATGAGCAGTTCTTC.

This clonotype has just a few counts. The chain combines TRBV9 with TRBJ2-7; tentative D call: TRBD2 (6 bases). Per the germline V gene, CDR1 is SGDLS and CDR2 is YYNGEE. Deletions cut 2 bases from V and 3 bases from J, with 18 bases between. The CDR3 runs 16 residues. The CDR3 loop reads CASSVSGSAGDYEQYF. The CDR3 bases are TGTGCCAGCAGCGTCAGCGGGTCCGCAGGCGACTACGAGCAGTACTTC.

This clonotype was seen a handful of times. The V call is TRBV5-4, the J call TRBJ2-7; D may match TRBD1 or TRBD2 (5 bases each). V was pared by 4 bases and J by 5 bases, with 16 bases between. Germline V gene data show CDR1 as SGHNT and CDR2 as YYREEE (reference sequence). This CDR3 contains 14 residues. The CDR3 protein is CASSQDLGVHEQYF. The CDR3 DNA reads TGTGCCAGCAGCCAGGACCTGGGGGTCCACGAGCAGTACTTC.

The rearrangement links TRBV20-1 to TRBJ2-7; the D gene is possibly TRBD2 (5 bases). With 0 bases removed from V and 1 base from J, the gap between germline ends came to 10 bases. The CDR3 is made up of 14 amino acids. CDR1 is DFQATT, CDR2 SNEGSKA, per germline (reference sequence). The CDR3 spells CSARDERSSYEQYF. DNA of the CDR3: TGCAGTGCTAGAGATGAGCGGTCTTCCTACGAGCAGTACTTC.

This clonotype was observed many times. This sequence joins TRBV5-4 and TRBJ2-5; TRBD2 agrees at 7 bases. CDR1 SGHNT and CDR2 YYREEE come from the germline V gene (reference sequence). V was pared by 2 bases and J by 3 bases, with 1 base of the junction left unmatched. The CDR3 contains 13 residues. CDR3 in DNA: TGTGCCAGCAGCTTTGGGGGGGAAGAGACCCAGTACTTC. Its protein is CASSFGGEETQYF.

This sequence joins TRBV14 and TRBJ2-7, with 8 positions matching TRBD2. The CDR3 is 15 residues long. Germline loops: CDR1 SGHDN, CDR2 FVKESK. V was clipped by 0 bases and J by 9 bases; unmatched bases: 10. CDR3 in amino acids: CASSQDQAGVLGQYF. The CDR3 DNA sequence: TGTGCCAGCAGCCAAGATCAAGCGGGAGTCTTAGGGCAGTACTTC.

The chain is built from TRBV20-1 and TRBJ2-4; D may be TRBD1 (6 bases). The CDR3 length is 13 residues. Trimming took 5 bases from V and 9 from J, leaving 17 bases between them. Per the germline V gene, CDR1 is DFQATT and CDR2 is SNEGSKA (reference sequence). The CDR3 DNA is TGCAGTGCTGGCCTACAGGGTTTGGGCATTCAGTACTTC. It codes for CSAGLQGLGIQYF.

The chain joins TRBV20-1 to TRBJ2-7, with no clear D. The length of the CDR3 is 14 residues. V shed 6 bases and J shed 5 bases, with 20 bases lying between them. Germline CDR1 DFQATT, CDR2 SNEGSKA (reference sequence). The CDR3 DNA reads as TGCAGTGCACTCCTCTCGGCTCCTTATAACGAGCAGTACTTC. Translating it yields CSALLSAPYNEQYF.

The genes are TRBV20-1 and TRBJ2-1, with D unclear. This CDR3 has 12 amino acids. Trimming left V 6 bases short and J 8 bases short, with 14 bases between. Germline loops: CDR1 DFQATT, CDR2 SNEGSKA (reference sequence). In DNA form, the CDR3 reads TGCAGTGCCCCCGGACCATCCCATGAGCAGTTCTTC. This codes for CSAPGPSHEQFF.

V is TRBV9 and J is TRBJ2-5, with 7 nucleotides matching TRBD1. Trimming took 4 bases from V and 5 from J; bases not matched to a gene: 8. This CDR3 has 14 residues. Germline values: CDR1 SGDLS, CDR2 YYNGEE. In nucleotides, the CDR3 is TGTGCCAGCAGCACAGGGGTGGTAGGGGAGACCCAGTACTTC. Protein: CASSTGVVGETQYF.

The chain recombines TRBV6-5 with TRBJ2-2; D is unclear. The CDR3 loop spans 14 amino acids. Trimming took 6 bases from V and 3 from J, leaving 11 bases between them. Germline CDR1 MNHEY, CDR2 SVGAGI. Here the CDR3 DNA reads TGTGCCAGCAGGTACCGAAGGTACACCGGGGAGCTGTTTTTT. Its protein is CASRYRRYTGELFF.

The chain is built from TRBV7-2 and TRBJ2-3; D is perhaps TRBD1 or TRBD2 (6 bases each). Trimming cost V 0 bases and J 2 bases, with 12 bases left between them. CDR1 and CDR2 from the germline V gene are SGHTA and FQGNSA. This CDR3 is built from 16 residues. DNA of the CDR3: TGTGCCAGCAGCTTAGCAAGGGGGGCTAACACAGATACGCAGTATTTT. Translating gives CASSLARGANTDTQYF.

A few counts support this clonotype. CDR3 sequence: CASGFPDALAGYTQYF. Written as DNA, the CDR3 is TGTGCTAGTGGTTTCCCAGACGCTCTGGCTGGTTATACGCAGTATTTT. The chain links TRBV12-5 to TRBJ2-3; D not resolved. The germline gives CDR1 LGHNT, CDR2 FRNRAP. The CDR3 runs 16 residues. Trimming shortened V by 3 bases and J by 7 bases, and 20 bases separated the two germline ends.

A few counts support this clonotype. The V and J genes are TRBV20-1 and TRBJ1-1; possibly TRBD1 for D (5 bases). The V and J ends lost 6 bases and 1 base respectively, with 18 bases between them. Germline V gene data show CDR1 as DFQATT and CDR2 as SNEGSKA (reference sequence). This CDR3 region has 15 residues. CDR3 sequence reads: CSARAGLTANTEAFF. The CDR3 nucleotides are TGCAGTGCCCGAGCAGGGTTAACCGCGAACACTGAAGCTTTCTTT.

The chain combines TRBV5-6 with TRBJ2-1, with 7 bases matching TRBD1. Germline V lookup: CDR1 SGHDT, CDR2 YYEEEE. The CDR3 extends over 14 amino acids. With V trimmed by 7 bases and J by 7 bases, 11 bases remained unmatched. This CDR3 reads CASLQGLGVNEQFF. CDR3 in DNA: TGTGCCAGCCTACAGGGGTTGGGGGTGAATGAGCAGTTCTTC.

This clonotype occurred once. This chain links TRBV5-1 with TRBJ2-2, with D tentatively TRBD2 (6 bases). Germline CDR1 SGHRS, CDR2 YFSETQ. There are 15 residues in the CDR3. Trimming cost V 3 bases and J 7 bases, with 16 bases left between them. In nucleotides, the CDR3 is TGCGCCAGCAGCTGGACGGAGGGCACGGGCGGGGAGCTGTTTTTT. Its translation is CASSWTEGTGGELFF.

This clonotype was counted between two and nine times. One end of the junction does not line up with germline, which may come from a read error. The rearrangement links TRBV28 to TRBJ2-5; TRBD1 aligns across 7 bases. The V gene's germline CDR1 is MDHEN and CDR2 SYDVKM. This CDR3 contains 14 residues. CDR3 protein: CASSFGSARGQMNF. In nucleotides, the CDR3 is TGTGCCAGCAGTTTCGGGTCCGCTAGGGGACAGATGAACTTC.

This clonotype was picked up a small number of times. The chain has TRBV5-1 and TRBJ2-7; 7 bases are shared with TRBD1. The CDR3 has 16 amino acids. The ends lost 4 bases at V and 2 bases at J; junction bases unmatched: 12. Germline V gene lookup returns CDR1 SGHRS and CDR2 YFSETQ. CDR3 in DNA: TGCGCCAGCAGCGTGACACAGGGGATAGGGACCTACGAGCAGTACTTC. This sequence encodes CASSVTQGIGTYEQYF.

V gene TRBV27 combines with J gene TRBJ2-1, with 7 bases that match TRBD2. There are 16 residues in the CDR3. The V gene's germline CDR1 is MNHEY and CDR2 SMNVEV (reference sequence). With V trimmed by 5 bases and J by 0 bases, 7 bases remained unmatched. The CDR3 sequence: CASSRGGPYSYNEQFF. CDR3 sequence (DNA): TGTGCCAGCAGTCGCGGGGGTCCGTACTCCTACAATGAGCAGTTCTTC.

This clonotype was found once. The V and J genes are TRBV7-2 and TRBJ1-6, with D perhaps matching TRBD1 (6 bases). Trimming shortened V by 5 bases and J by 13 bases, and 15 bases separated the two germline ends. This CDR3 contains 13 residues. Germline lookup yields CDR1 SGHTA and CDR2 FQGNSA. The CDR3 DNA is TGTGCCAGCAGCCCAGGGGACGTCTTTCCCCTCCACTTT. Protein: CASSPGDVFPLHF.

This clonotype has only a few counts. The chain is built from TRBV5-1 and TRBJ2-2; no definite D call. The CDR3 covers 12 residues. In germline, CDR1 is SGHRS, CDR2 YFSETQ. Trimming took off 5 bases at V and 7 bases at J, with 9 bases between the two ends. CDR3 sequence (DNA): TGCGCCAGCAGTATAAGTGGCGGGGAGCTGTTTTTT. Amino acid sequence: CASSISGGELFF.

This clonotype was seen many times. This chain uses TRBV15 with TRBJ2-5; D is unclear. The CDR3 is 14 amino acids. CDR1 is LNHNV and CDR2 is YYDKDF in the germline V gene (reference sequence). V was cut by 0 bases and J by 5 bases, with 10 bases left in between. CDR3 nucleotides: TGTGCCACCAGCAGAGATCGAACTTTGGAGACCCAGTACTTC. It is translated as CATSRDRTLETQYF. Drawing the rest from reference TRBV15 and TRBJ2-5, the complete variable domain is DAMVIQNPRYQVTQFGKPVTLSCSQTLNHNVMYWYQQKSSQAPKLLFHYYDKDFNNEADTPDNFQSRRPNTSFCFLDIRSPGLGDTAMYLCATSRDRTLETQYFGPGTRLLVL.